Listed here are 17 T cell receptor beta chains from one sample, sequenced in a study of blood T cells in healthy people across ages. Then a second PCR, running roughly 7 to 11 cycles, was carried out with a sample-barcoded 5' primer and a J-beta primer mix. TCRdb reprocessed the 5' RACE reads with MiXCR, giving one entry per CDR3 protein. The sample holds fewer than 900,000 distinct CDR3 sequences, roughly 45% seen once. The sample taken for sequencing was blood. Every receptor here comes from a woman aged 60-75 years in good health.

This clonotype was counted ten times or more. This chain links TRBV12-3 or TRBV12-4 with TRBJ1-2; a possible D gene is TRBD1 (6 bases). Between the trimmed V and J ends, which lost 1 base and 9 bases, there was a span of 15 bases. This CDR3 is built from 14 residues. CDR3 in DNA: TGTGCCAGCAGTTTAGAGGGGGAAAGGGGAAGCTACACCTTC. It encodes CASSLEGERGSYTF.

CDR3 sequence: CASSPFYGYTF. CDR3 coding DNA: TGTGCCAGCAGTCCCTTCTATGGCTACACCTTC. The genes are TRBV2 and TRBJ1-2; D gene unclear. There are 11 residues in the CDR3. The germline CDR1 and CDR2 sequences are SNHLY and FYNNEI. Trimming left V 5 bases short and J 4 bases short, with 5 bases between.

This clonotype occurred a few times. The chain links TRBV27 to TRBJ2-3; D ambiguous. V was shortened by 8 bases and J by 2 bases, with 20 bases between the two germline ends. CDR1 is MNHEY, CDR2 SMNVEV, per germline (reference sequence). The CDR3 runs to 16 residues. The CDR3 nucleotides read TGTGCCAGCTTAACCGGCGGCAGCAGGTTCACAGATACGCAGTATTTT. Its translation: CASLTGGSRFTDTQYF.

Comments on this clonotype: This may be a read error, as it is one base from a much larger clone. This chain links TRBV20-1 with TRBJ2-3; D is unresolved. Germline CDR1 and CDR2: DFQATT and SNEGSKA (reference sequence). V was cut by 3 bases and J by 2 bases, with 6 bases left in between. The CDR3 loop spans 12 amino acids. DNA for the CDR3: TGCAGTGCTAGGCTCCCCACAGATACGCAGTATTTT. Encoded protein: CSARLPTDTQYF.

With respect to this clonotype: The final CDR3 position lacks the conserved phenylalanine or tryptophan, pointing to a likely read error. The rearrangement links TRBV10-3 to TRBJ2-4; D gene uncertain. The end of the DNA is better explained by TRBJ2-7, so the J call may be wrong. The CDR3 loop spans 15 amino acids. Germline-derived CDR1 and CDR2 are ENHRY and SYGVKD. The CDR3 here is CAISESSINSCEQYS. The CDR3 coding sequence is TGTGCCATCAGTGAGTCGAGTATTAACTCCTGCGAGCAGTACTCC.

This clonotype turned up a few times. The chain carries TRBV5-1 and TRBJ2-1; 8 bases match TRBD1. The trim removed 9 bases at V and 6 bases at J, leaving 5 bases unmatched. The CDR3 runs to 12 residues. Germline V gene data show CDR1 as SGHRS and CDR2 as YFSETQ. CDR3 amino acids: CATSDRVNEQFF. The CDR3, as DNA: TGCGCCACCTCGGACAGGGTCAATGAGCAGTTCTTC.

This clonotype turned up a few times. The chain employs TRBV4-2 and TRBJ2-1, with 14 bases identical to TRBD2. V lost 7 bases, J lost 6 bases, and 11 bases stayed unmatched. The CDR3 runs to 17 residues. Germline V CDR1 and CDR2: LGHNA, YNFKEQ. CDR3 region: CASNRLAGGPDSNEQFF. The CDR3 DNA reads TGTGCCAGCAACCGACTAGCGGGAGGGCCAGACTCCAATGAGCAGTTCTTC.

This clonotype appeared once. The chain has TRBV10-3 and TRBJ2-7, with 9 bases that match TRBD1. Germline V gene sequence: CDR1 ENHRY, CDR2 SYGVKD. This CDR3 region has 14 residues. J lost 4 bases, V lost 0 bases, and 1 base had no gene match. CDR3 loop: CAISESGQGYEQYF. For the CDR3, the DNA is TGTGCCATCAGTGAGTCAGGACAGGGGTACGAGCAGTACTTC.

The chain employs TRBV27 and TRBJ2-3, with D perhaps being TRBD1 or TRBD2 (6 bases each). The CDR3 contains 13 residues. Germline lookup yields CDR1 MNHEY and CDR2 SMNVEV (reference sequence). V lost 7 bases and J lost 5, with 13 bases in between. The CDR3 bases are TGTGCCAGCACGGAGGGGGGTATAGATACGCAGTATTTT. Translated: CASTEGGIDTQYF.

The chain has TRBV7-9 and TRBJ2-7; D not resolved. CDR1 and CDR2 from the germline V gene are SEHNR and FQNEAQ (reference sequence). CDR3 length: 14 amino acids. Trimming removed 1 base at V and 3 bases at J, with 10 bases between. Written as DNA, the CDR3 is TGTGCCAGCAGCTTAGTAGTGTCCTTCTACGAGCAGTACTTC. Translated: CASSLVVSFYEQYF.

A note on this clonotype: One junction end disagrees with the germline gene, perhaps due to a read error. The chain is built from TRBV3-1 and TRBJ2-3; TRBD1 might be the D (5 bases). CDR1 is LGHDT, CDR2 YNNKEL, per germline (reference sequence). The CDR3 loop spans 14 amino acids. The CDR3 spells CASSQDPGTDTQYF. CDR3 coding DNA: TGTGCCAGTAGCCAAGATCCAGGGACAGATACGCAGTATTTT.

This rearrangement joins TRBV5-1 to TRBJ1-2; TRBD1 matches 9 bases. This CDR3 spans 13 amino acids. CDR1 and CDR2 (germline): SGHRS, YFSETQ. Unmatched junction bases numbered 4, after V lost 4 bases and J lost 6 bases. The CDR3 here is CASSHRDRDGYTF. The CDR3 DNA reads as TGCGCCAGCAGCCACCGGGACAGGGATGGCTACACCTTC.

The sample holds a few counts of this clonotype. The chain has TRBV7-2 and TRBJ2-5; 8 bases fit TRBD2. J lost 0 bases, V lost 5 bases, and 5 bases had no gene match. Germline V gene lookup returns CDR1 SGHTA and CDR2 FQGNSA. The CDR3 extends over 15 amino acids. CDR3 amino acids: CASSPYSGNQETQYF. The CDR3 nucleotides read TGTGCCAGCAGCCCCTATAGCGGGAACCAAGAGACCCAGTACTTC.

This clonotype was seen repeatedly, ten times or more. The J gene is TRBJ2-7, the V gene TRBV7-2; 7 bases are shared with TRBD2. V lost 2 bases, J lost 5 bases, and 6 bases stayed unmatched. This CDR3 has 14 residues. CDR1 and CDR2 (germline): SGHTA, FQGNSA. The CDR3 loop is CASSLQRGWHEQYF. CDR3 bases: TGTGCCAGCAGCTTACAGCGGGGCTGGCACGAGCAGTACTTC.

This clonotype appeared a few times. The chain combines TRBV4-2 with TRBJ2-7, with 8 bases fitting TRBD2. CDR1 LGHNA and CDR2 YNFKEQ come from the germline V gene. CDR3 length equals 15 residues. Trimming at V came to 1 base and at J to 2 bases, leaving 4 bases not matched to a gene. This CDR3 reads CASSQVAGGPYEQYF. Here the CDR3 DNA reads TGTGCCAGCAGCCAAGTGGCGGGAGGTCCCTACGAGCAGTACTTC.

The chain is built from TRBV20-1 and TRBJ2-3, with D possibly matching TRBD1 (6 bases). Germline V gives CDR1 DFQATT, CDR2 SNEGSKA (reference sequence). CDR3 length: 16 amino acids. V was clipped by 3 bases and J by 4 bases, with 20 bases between them. The CDR3 DNA reads as TGCAGTGCTAGTCTCAGCGTCCAAGGGGGAGCAGATACGCAGTATTTT. The encoded protein is CSASLSVQGGADTQYF.

This clonotype was observed a few times. This chain joins TRBV7-2 and TRBJ2-5, with 7 positions matching TRBD1. Losses at the gene ends were 5 bases for V and 1 base for J; bases not matched to a gene: 7. Germline values: CDR1 SGHTA, CDR2 FQGNSA. This CDR3 spans 15 amino acids. CDR3 nucleotides: TGTGCCAGCAGCCCCCAGACAGGGACCCAAGAGACCCAGTACTTC. Its protein product is CASSPQTGTQETQYF.